The rows below give T cell receptor beta chains drawn from one sample of a study of blood T cell repertoires in COVID-19. Only in-frame clones appear in the TCRdb table, and some are missing; sequencing was by immunoSEQ multiplex PCR. Of more than 95,000 clones listed, 88% are singletons. The specimen sequenced was peripheral blood. These receptors were taken from a middle-aged man with acute or convalescent COVID-19. The CDR3 runs from the conserved cysteine through the conserved F or W.

CDR3 protein	V gene	J gene
CASSLESGREQFF	TRBV5-4	TRBJ2-1
CATSDSGENGYTF	TRBV24-1	TRBJ1-2
CASSRAGVKWVTYEQYF	TRBV10-1	TRBJ2-7
CASSSQTGILAGGRETQYF	TRBV11-3	TRBJ2-5
CASSTGTGSYNEQFF	TRBV11-2	TRBJ2-1
CASSPAWGLAGANEQFF	TRBV5-4	TRBJ2-1
CASSLGRRQETQYF	TRBV7-2	TRBJ2-5
CASSSRVPEQFF	TRBV5-6	TRBJ2-1
CATADDFLYGYTF	TRBV15	TRBJ1-2
CASSQGLIQPQHF	TRBV19	TRBJ1-5
CASSIGVLQPQHF	TRBV19	TRBJ1-5
CAISESPSRQVGYTF	TRBV10-3	TRBJ1-2
CASSSGQEGNQPQHF	TRBV5-6	TRBJ1-5
CAIRGDSSNQPQHF	TRBV10-3	TRBJ1-5
CASSEGLTGGSYEQYF	TRBV25-1	TRBJ2-7
CASSGFGVAGSYNEQFF	TRBV5-1	TRBJ2-1
CASGLSPPQGGTDTQYF	TRBV12-5	TRBJ2-3
CASSLGGYNSPLHF	TRBV5-5	TRBJ1-6
CASSQVRTGGNGELFF	TRBV3-1/TRBV3-2	TRBJ2-2
CASGSYRGHYEQYF	TRBV6-1	TRBJ2-7
CASSFMAGAHPYEQYF	TRBV27	TRBJ2-7
CAISATSGSYEQYF	TRBV10-3	TRBJ2-7
CASSSTTGSNQPQHF	TRBV5-5	TRBJ1-5
CASSPRTSGSGEQFF	TRBV5-1	TRBJ2-1
CAWSVLGGGSNSPLHF	TRBV30	TRBJ1-6
CASRPNSGITDTQYF	TRBV6-1	TRBJ2-3
CASSSSGVNTEAFF	TRBV4-1	TRBJ1-1
CASSLGTGYQPQHF	TRBV7-8	TRBJ1-5
CASSHPFRDRGNTGELFF	TRBV7-9	TRBJ2-2
CASARDYEQYF	TRBV12-5	TRBJ2-7
CASSLGLAYGELFF	TRBV5-5	TRBJ2-2
CAISGRTGEMNTEAFF	TRBV10-3	TRBJ1-1
CASSPGTSGSETQYF	TRBV7-2	TRBJ2-5
CASSVRSGQAGNTIYF	TRBV9	TRBJ1-3
CASSASGRSNEQFF	TRBV10-2	TRBJ2-1
CASSKGGEEQYF	TRBV14	TRBJ2-7
CASREGARELFF	TRBV2	TRBJ2-2
CASSSQKNGEQYF	TRBV19	TRBJ2-7
CASSPVRGGLSEKLFF	TRBV7-9	TRBJ1-4
CASSSGLAINRELFF	TRBV18	TRBJ2-2
CASRRTGAHEQYF	TRBV11-2	TRBJ2-7
CASSPQPQGSYEQYF	TRBV21-1	TRBJ2-7
CASSVVAGLNTGELFF	TRBV9	TRBJ2-2
CASSSGLAGDPFTDTQYF	TRBV5-6	TRBJ2-3
CASSYGGPGEQYF	TRBV6-2/TRBV6-3	TRBJ2-7
CASSPLRGSTNEKLFF	TRBV6-2/TRBV6-3	TRBJ1-4
CASSSTTTSGIYNEQFF	TRBV5-1	TRBJ2-1
CASSLTSGPGKETQYF	TRBV7-2	TRBJ2-5
CASNWGDPWNPNSPLHF	TRBV2	TRBJ1-6
CASSVGTSPSHTQYF	TRBV9	TRBJ2-3
CASSPLQGTLSHGYTF	TRBV14	TRBJ1-2
CASSWTGNLRGYTF	TRBV6-5	TRBJ1-2
CASSGRDRAHTDTQYF	TRBV7-6	TRBJ2-3
CASSYGASGNTIYF	TRBV7-2	TRBJ1-3
CSVRREMDTGELFF	TRBV29-1	TRBJ2-2
CASAHRLAPFSYNEQFF	TRBV12-5	TRBJ2-1
CATSTGGDYGYTF	TRBV6-5	TRBJ1-2